This T cell receptor (beta chain) was profiled in a study of Ad26.COV2.S vaccination and SARS-CoV-2 variants. V was trimmed by 5 bases and J by 4 bases, leaving 11 bases between them. The CDR3 is 13 amino acids. The germline CDR1 and CDR2 sequences are SGDLS and YYNGEE. The treatment here: approximately 18 received Ad26.COV2.S at low or high dose, single or two shots; about 5 received placebo; per-sample allocation not given. Repertoires come from day 63 after the first vaccine or placebo injection. Only in-frame clones appear in the TCRdb table, and some are missing; sequencing was by immunoSEQ multiplex PCR. Altogether roughly 500,000 clones are present, about 91% being singletons, with the ten largest covering approximately 2.5%.

This sequence was found in a person aged 18-65 years who received the Ad26.COV2.S COVID-19 vaccine or a placebo. The chain has TRBV9 and TRBJ2-3, with D possibly being TRBD1 (5 bases). The sequencing used peripheral blood, collected in a trial of Ad26.COV2.S vaccine versus placebo. The CDR3 DNA follows: TGTGCCAGCAGTTTAGGGGTTGCAGATACGCAGTATTTT. Its translation: CASSLGVADTQYF.